This T cell receptor beta chain was captured in a study of T cell changes during pregnancy in multiple sclerosis. Using immunoSEQ multiplex PCR, the repertoire was profiled, and TCRdb retains in-frame clones only, with some absent. The sample shows under 95,000 clones, 91% of them seen only once. This clone appeared a single time. The junction had 6 bases not matched to a gene; V was cut back by 4 bases and J by 4 bases. Per the germline V gene, CDR1 is LGHNA and CDR2 is YNFKEQ. The CDR3 runs to 14 residues. V gene TRBV4-2 combines with J gene TRBJ1-1, with TRBD1 matching 7 bases. Sample: peripheral blood, taken after pregnancy. The sequence derives from a female donor in good health, enrolled as a control in a pregnancy study. The CDR3 reads CASSRGPGGTEAFF. The CDR3, as DNA: TGTGCCAGCAGCCGCGGGCCAGGGGGCACTGAAGCTTTCTTT.